This T cell receptor (beta chain) comes out of a study of T cells in Graves' hyperthyroidism and ophthalmopathy. Amplification yielded TCR beta CDR3 regions, with RNA transcripts as the source. The HTBI primer set was used in a first-round RT-PCR of the TCR CDR3. MiXCR, run by TCRdb on the multiplex PCR reads, gives a single entry per CDR3 protein. The sample carries about 640,000 distinct CDR3 sequences, more than 20% recorded once. A Clinical Activity Score of at least 3, a NOSPECS grade of at least 4 and a duration under 3 months were recorded in the ophthalmopathy patients. Trimming cost V 4 bases and J 4 bases, with 15 bases left between them. Germline CDR1 is SNHLY and CDR2 is FYNNEI. This CDR3 is 15 amino acids long.

The sequencing sample was made of blood. The receptor was isolated from a man aged 25-45 years with Graves' ophthalmopathy. The chain has TRBV2 and TRBJ2-3; weak D call: TRBD1 (5 bases). The CDR3: CASSGWTPRADTQYF. CDR3 sequence (DNA): TGTGCCAGCAGTGGCTGGACACCACGGGCAGATACGCAGTATTTT.